This T cell receptor beta chain was sequenced in a study of response to subunit inactivated influenza vaccine. Germline CDR1 DFQATT, CDR2 SNEGSKA (reference sequence). The CDR3 totals 11 residues. In TCRdb, the RT-PCR reads were re-called with MiXCR into one record per CDR3 protein. The sample includes approximately 570,000 distinct CDR3 sequences, roughly 8.2% seen only once; the top ten take 10% to 15%. The clonotype was recovered from a man aged 45-69 years who received an inactivated influenza vaccine. The starting material was PBMCs from blood, obtained less than 30 months after vaccination. V and J are TRBV20-1 and TRBJ2-5, with D possibly being TRBD1 (6 bases). CDR3 residues: CSQQGKETQYF. CDR3 DNA: TGCAGCCAACAGGGAAAAGAGACCCAGTACTTC.